The sequence of this T cell receptor beta chain was determined in a study of cytomegalovirus exposure and HLA in healthy donors (dated by TCRdb to the late 2010s). With regard to the full study: According to an earlier analysis of 587 of the donors, about 170 million T cells yielded 120 million or so unique TCR beta sequences and less than 300 Gb of sequence data. Approximately 300 gigabases of sequencing data and roughly 81 million unique TCR sequences made up an early release that covered approximately 700 HLA-typed donors. Of the approximately 400 genotyped donors, 81% fell in the genetic ancestry cluster associated with self-reported Caucasian donors. The study aimed to test whether cataloging public T cell receptors could reveal signatures of past pathogen exposure. Using immunosequencing, the study profiled T cell repertoires from around 680 subjects and related those repertoires to cytomegalovirus serostatus. Along with the roughly 670-subject first cohort, a separate validation cohort of over a hundred different subjects was used. High-throughput TCR immunosequencing, statistical association of individual TCRs with disease status, and machine learning were combined to predict cytomegalovirus infection status. To study patterns of TCR occurrence, a later analysis re-analyzed previously published TCR beta repertoires from just over 650 donors and added high-resolution HLA genotyping. In the later analysis, no new phenotypic data were used to find candidate immune exposures; instead, reliance was placed on TCR beta sequences and their occurrence across donors. In an earlier analysis of around 540 of the donors, high-throughput TCR beta sequencing was used to judge whether each TCR beta V gene segment behaved as functional or pseudogenic. Donor age, sex, ethnicity and CMV serostatus were compiled together with the repertoire data. A later genetic analysis used genome-wide SNP genotypes for about 55% of the 666 donors, treating that subset as a discovery cohort. All discovery cohort repertoires had been generated on a single sequencing platform. HLA typing covered class I and class II loci at four-digit resolution. Typing coverage differed by locus: A, B, C, DRB1 and DQB1 were typed in about 620-630 donors, DQA1 in about 510, DPA1 in some 600, and DPB1 in 450 to 480. Because of strong linkage in the cohort, roughly five DR-DQ haplotypes were treated as single units for association and clustering. Across 398 genotyped donors of the cohort, an average of about 220,000 unique TCR beta nucleotide sequences per donor were sequenced, and approximately 17% of those sequences were non-productive.

As to this clone: Its antigen remains unidentified. No qualities accompany the bases; no much larger clone lies one base away.

Preparation of the library involved the immunoSEQ multiplex PCR assay. The multiplex PCR relied on a mix of 60 forward primers for TCR Vbeta segments and 13 reverse primers for TCR Jbeta segments. The CDR3 region of rearranged TCR beta genes was amplified from genomic DNA with a multiplex PCR assay. The Illumina HiSeq System was used to sequence the amplified TCR beta libraries as 87-base-pair reads. As for the authors' bioinformatics: Across the 666 repertoires, a later analysis counted tens of millions of unique TCR beta chains, 9 million to 14 million of which were shared by at least two donors. Raw reads were error-corrected and collapsed into unique sequences with a nearest-neighbor algorithm that merged closely related sequences to remove PCR and sequencing errors. To assign V, D and J gene segments, CDR3 sequences were aligned to IMGT reference sequences. Each retained sequence needed at least a six-nucleotide match to both a V gene segment and a J gene segment. Rearrangements were called productive when the CDR3 lacked stop codons and stayed in frame with V and J; all others were non-productive. CDR3 was defined according to IMGT convention as the region running from the second conserved V-encoded cysteine to the conserved J-encoded phenylalanine. Sequences without an unambiguous match to a single V gene segment were excluded from the earlier analysis of a few hundred of the donors. In an earlier analysis of more than 500 of the donors, a V segment was called functional when productive rearrangements were above 56.7%, and segregating when the standard deviation between donors exceeded 5%. A statistical classification framework was built to diagnose cytomegalovirus status from the catalog of TCR beta chain sequences. In a later analysis, V and J genes were assigned by comparing TCR nucleotide sequences against IMGT/GENE-DB human TR gene sequences. The TCRdist pipeline was used in a later analysis to assign CDR3 sequences and most-parsimonious VDJ recombination scenarios. In a later analysis, every TCR beta chain was defined by the combination of its CDR3 amino acid sequence and its V-gene family, and reads without a unique V-gene family were dropped. A later analysis removed 592 highly shared, low-generation-probability nucleotide sequences to deal with suspected cross-contamination and a sequencing artifact. In a later analysis, a clonal expansion index for each public chain was calculated from normalized within-repertoire ranks of inferred template counts. Generation probabilities in a later analysis came from a VDJ recombination model fitted to out-of-frame rearrangements, and those results were checked against IGoR. In a later analysis, TCR-TCR, TCR-HLA and TCR-CMV co-occurrence was scored with hypergeometric tests, and a repertoire-size bias correction was applied to TCR pairs. In a later analysis, false discovery rates were estimated by permuting HLA or CMV assignments 20 times. In a later analysis, co-occurring TCRs were grouped with DBSCAN, and TCRdist sequence similarity was added when clustering was performed within HLA-allele-positive subsets. Co-occurrence clustering excluded repertoires with fewer than 30,000 or more than 120,000 public chains, plus five with anomalous nucleotide sharing. What TCRdb holds here is the immuneACCESS table cut down to in-frame rearrangements. Part of the clones is not present; checked against another copy, under half of the missing clones reflect an unresolved V gene, and the others are unexplained. V and J calls and clone size are copied from that table; D and trimming were computed from the DNA. This sample holds approximately 92,000 clones; about two thirds were observed only once. The biggest ten clones account for approximately 8.9% of the sample.

The CDR3 numbers 13 residues from cysteine through phenylalanine. Only CDR3 DNA remains: 39 bases, in frame from the first base. CDR1 and CDR2, looked up from the germline V gene, are SGHAT and FQNNGV. Trimming at the junction amounts to 1 base on V and 0 bases on J, and the germline ends lie 3 bases apart. Broader findings and caveats from the paper: Correlated functional status among segregating V segments might be attributable to linkage disequilibrium, but an unknown experimental factor could not be ruled out. The authors suggested that the approach could potentially be generalized to other disease states and immunological phenotypes. This cohort had only TCR beta chains sequenced, and the lack of alpha or paired-chain data limited which features could be detected. A further reported finding was that TCR beta sequences accurately predicted the HLA-A and HLA-B alleles for most subjects in the first cohort. The classifier was reported to diagnose cytomegalovirus status with high specificity and sensitivity in both the original and validation cohorts. Because HLA typing was unavailable for some donors at each locus, only the typed subset was used in association tests. Specific HLA alleles were associated with 15,000 to 20,000 TCR beta sequences at a false discovery rate of 0.05 in a later analysis. Compared with equally common non-associated chains, HLA-associated TCR beta chains in a later analysis were more clonally expanded and had lower generation probabilities. A few of the identified cytomegalovirus-associated TCR beta chains were confirmed in vitro to be specific for cytomegalovirus antigens. An earlier analysis of around 540 of the donors showed that most TCR beta V segments appeared in productive rearrangements either about 87% or about 30% of the time, which broadly matched IMGT annotations. Most TCR sequences were seen in very few donors, while some public TCRs were found in many individuals. A later analysis found that most CMV-associated TCR beta chains appeared HLA-restricted, with HLA associations seemingly driven largely by CMV exposure. An association between a missense DCLRE1C variant and V-gene and J-gene trimming of TCR beta chains was found in a later genetic analysis and replicated in an independent cohort. Immune exposure information for the cohort was limited to CMV serostatus. Because counts were too low, roughly 17 rarely observed V segments, including chromosome 9 orphons, were left out of the earlier analysis of 500 to 750 of the donors. According to a later analysis, parvovirus B19, influenza, CMV and Epstein-Barr virus appeared linked to several top co-occurrence clusters. Because the 87-base-pair reads could not distinguish some IMGT-functional V segments, including TRBV6-2 and TRBV6-3, those segments were excluded. In a later genetic analysis, fewer N-insertions in productive TCRs were reported among donors in an Asian-associated ancestry cluster than the roughly 700-donor mean. Roughly uniform sequencing depth across donors was assumed in presence/absence analyses, although this assumption may not hold. A group of highly shared sequence variants was considered likely to be a technical artifact of the sequencing pipeline. In a later analysis, TCR association rates were found to vary across HLA loci, with the most associated TCRs seen for DRB1 alleles and the fewest for HLA-C alleles. When HLA alleles, especially DR and DQ, strongly co-occurred, TCR associations were difficult to assign to individual alleles. The study gave a list of about 170 TCR beta chains associated with cytomegalovirus.

The cohort comprised 550 to 700 healthy bone marrow donors. Cohort members were all nominally healthy when sampled, although unrecorded immune exposures were likely present. The donor tested CMV seronegative, placing the donor among the 300 to 450 seronegative members of the cohort. A peripheral blood sample was collected from each donor, and TCR beta sequencing was performed on peripheral blood mononuclear cells. The Qiagen DNeasy Blood Extraction Kit was used to extract genomic DNA from the blood cell samples. Sequenced input: PBMCs. The receptor was isolated from a man aged 55 to 70 in good health and CMV-seronegative. The chain couples TRBV11-2 to TRBJ2-5; no D segment can be confidently identified. The DNA is TGTGCCAGCAGCTTAGCAGACCAAGAGACCCAGTACTTC. Translation gives CASSLADQETQYF.